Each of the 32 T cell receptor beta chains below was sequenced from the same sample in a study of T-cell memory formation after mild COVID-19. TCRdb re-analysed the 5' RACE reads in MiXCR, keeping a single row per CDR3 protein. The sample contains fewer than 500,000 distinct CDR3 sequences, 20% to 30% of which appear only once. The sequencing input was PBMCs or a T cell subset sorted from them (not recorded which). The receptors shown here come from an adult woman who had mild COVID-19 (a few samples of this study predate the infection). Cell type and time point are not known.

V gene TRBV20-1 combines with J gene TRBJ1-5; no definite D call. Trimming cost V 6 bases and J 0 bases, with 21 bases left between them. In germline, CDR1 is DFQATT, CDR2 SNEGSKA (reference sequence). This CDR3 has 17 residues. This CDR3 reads CSASRDFSGGSNQPQHF. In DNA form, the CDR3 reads TGCAGTGCGAGCCGAGACTTCTCAGGTGGTAGCAATCAGCCCCAGCATTTT.

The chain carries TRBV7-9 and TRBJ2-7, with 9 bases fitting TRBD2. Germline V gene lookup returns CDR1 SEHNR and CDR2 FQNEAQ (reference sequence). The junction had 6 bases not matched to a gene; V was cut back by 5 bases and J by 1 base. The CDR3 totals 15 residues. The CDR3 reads CASSPVAGESYEQYF. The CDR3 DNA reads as TGTGCCAGCAGCCCTGTAGCGGGGGAATCCTACGAGCAGTACTTC. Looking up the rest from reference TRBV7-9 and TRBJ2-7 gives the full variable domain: DTGVSQNPRHKITKRGQNVTFRCDPISEHNRLYWYRQTLGQGPEFLTYFQNEAQLEKSRLLSDRFSAERPKGSFSTLEIQRTEQGDSAMYLCASSPVAGESYEQYFGPGTRLTVT.

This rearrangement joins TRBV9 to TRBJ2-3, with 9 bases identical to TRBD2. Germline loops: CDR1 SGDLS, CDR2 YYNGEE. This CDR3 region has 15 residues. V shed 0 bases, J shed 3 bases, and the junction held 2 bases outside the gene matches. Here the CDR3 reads CASSVGSGGTDTQYF. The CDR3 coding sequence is TGTGCCAGCAGCGTAGGTAGCGGGGGTACAGATACGCAGTATTTT.

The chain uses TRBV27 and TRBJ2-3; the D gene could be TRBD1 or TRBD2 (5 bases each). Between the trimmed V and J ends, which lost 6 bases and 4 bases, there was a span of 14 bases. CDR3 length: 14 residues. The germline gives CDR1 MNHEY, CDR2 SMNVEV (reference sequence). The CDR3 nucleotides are TGTGCCAGCAGCTCCAACGGGGCCCCAGATACGCAGTATTTT. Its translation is CASSSNGAPDTQYF.

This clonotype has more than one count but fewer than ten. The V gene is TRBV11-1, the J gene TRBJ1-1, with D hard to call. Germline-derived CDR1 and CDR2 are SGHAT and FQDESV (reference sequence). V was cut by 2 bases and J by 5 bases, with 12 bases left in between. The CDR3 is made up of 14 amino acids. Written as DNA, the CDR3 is TGTGCCAGCAGCTTAAGGTGGGCGGGGACTGAAGCTTTCTTT. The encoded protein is CASSLRWAGTEAFF.

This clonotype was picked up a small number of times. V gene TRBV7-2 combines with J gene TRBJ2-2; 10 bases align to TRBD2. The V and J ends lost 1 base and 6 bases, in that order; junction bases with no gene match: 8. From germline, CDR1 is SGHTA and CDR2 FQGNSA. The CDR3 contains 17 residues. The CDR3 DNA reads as TGTGCCAGCAGCTTAGTGTTCCTAGCGGGAGTGGCCGGGGAGCTGTTTTTT. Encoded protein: CASSLVFLAGVAGELFF.

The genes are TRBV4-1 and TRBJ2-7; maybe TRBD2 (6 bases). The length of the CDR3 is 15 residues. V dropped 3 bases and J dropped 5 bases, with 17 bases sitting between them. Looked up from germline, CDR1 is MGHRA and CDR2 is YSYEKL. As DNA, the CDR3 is TGCGCCAGCAGCCAGTCCGCGGGGTCGGGAAACGAGCAGTACTTC. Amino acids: CASSQSAGSGNEQYF.

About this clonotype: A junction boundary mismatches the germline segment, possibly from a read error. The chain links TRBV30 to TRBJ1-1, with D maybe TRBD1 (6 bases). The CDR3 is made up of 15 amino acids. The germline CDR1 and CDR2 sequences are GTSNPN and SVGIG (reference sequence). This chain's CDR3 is CAWRNTGTSNTEAFF. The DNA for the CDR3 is TGTGCCTGGAGAAATACCGGGACATCGAACACCGAAGCTTTCTTT.

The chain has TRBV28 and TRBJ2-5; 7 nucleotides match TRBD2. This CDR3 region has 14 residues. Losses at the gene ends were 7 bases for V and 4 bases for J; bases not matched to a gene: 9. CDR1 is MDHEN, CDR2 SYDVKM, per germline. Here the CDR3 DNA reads TGTGCCAGCACCTCGTCGGGGGGTGGAGAGACCCAGTACTTC. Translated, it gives CASTSSGGGETQYF.

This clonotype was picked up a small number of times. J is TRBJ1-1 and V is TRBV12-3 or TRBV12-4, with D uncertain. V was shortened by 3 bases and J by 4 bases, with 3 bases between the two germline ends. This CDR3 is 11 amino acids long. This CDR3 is CASSFPTEAFF. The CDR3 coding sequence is TGTGCCAGCAGTTTCCCCACTGAAGCTTTCTTT.

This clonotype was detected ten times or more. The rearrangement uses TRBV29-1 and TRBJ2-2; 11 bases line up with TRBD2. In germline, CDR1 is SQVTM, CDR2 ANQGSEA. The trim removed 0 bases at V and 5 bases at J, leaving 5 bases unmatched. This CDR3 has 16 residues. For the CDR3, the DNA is TGCAGCGTTGAAGAATCCGGGACTAGCGGAACCGGGGAGCTGTTTTTT. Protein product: CSVEESGTSGTGELFF.

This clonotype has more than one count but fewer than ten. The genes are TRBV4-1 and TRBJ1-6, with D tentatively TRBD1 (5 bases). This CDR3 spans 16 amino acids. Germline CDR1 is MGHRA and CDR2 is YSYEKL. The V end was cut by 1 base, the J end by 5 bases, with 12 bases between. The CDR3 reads CASSQVSLGDNSPLHF. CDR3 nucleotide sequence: TGCGCCAGCAGCCAAGTTTCCTTGGGGGATAATTCACCCCTCCACTTT.

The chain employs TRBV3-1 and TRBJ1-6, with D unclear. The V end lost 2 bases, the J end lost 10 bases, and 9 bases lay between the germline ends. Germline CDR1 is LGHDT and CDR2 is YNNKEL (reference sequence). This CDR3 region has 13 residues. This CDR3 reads CASSQNGYSPLHF. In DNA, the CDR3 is TGTGCCAGCAGCCAAAACGGCTACTCACCCCTCCACTTT.

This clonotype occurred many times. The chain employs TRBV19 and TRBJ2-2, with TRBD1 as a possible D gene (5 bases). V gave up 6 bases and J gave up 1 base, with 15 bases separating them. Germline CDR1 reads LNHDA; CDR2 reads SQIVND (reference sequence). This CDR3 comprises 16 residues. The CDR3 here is CASRFKAGWNTGELFF. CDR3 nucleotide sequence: TGTGCCAGTAGATTTAAGGCAGGGTGGAACACCGGGGAGCTGTTTTTT.

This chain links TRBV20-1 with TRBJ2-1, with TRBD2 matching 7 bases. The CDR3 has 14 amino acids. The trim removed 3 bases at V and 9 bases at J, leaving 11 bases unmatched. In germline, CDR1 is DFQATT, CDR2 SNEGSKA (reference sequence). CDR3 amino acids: CSASQASGVGEQFF. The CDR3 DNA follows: TGCAGTGCTAGTCAGGCTAGCGGTGTCGGTGAGCAGTTCTTC.

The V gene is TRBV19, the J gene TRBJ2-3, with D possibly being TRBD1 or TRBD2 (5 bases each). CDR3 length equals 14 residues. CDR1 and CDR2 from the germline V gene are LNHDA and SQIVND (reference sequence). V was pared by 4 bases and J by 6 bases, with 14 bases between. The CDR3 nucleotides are TGTGCCAGTAGTAGAAGAGGGGCTGATGATACGCAGTATTTT. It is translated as CASSRRGADDTQYF. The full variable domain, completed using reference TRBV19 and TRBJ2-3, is DGGITQSPKYLFRKEGQNVTLSCEQNLNHDAMYWYRQDPGQGLRLIYYSQIVNDFQKGDIAEGYSVSREKKESFPLTVTSAQKNPTAFYLCASSRRGADDTQYFGPGTRLTVL.

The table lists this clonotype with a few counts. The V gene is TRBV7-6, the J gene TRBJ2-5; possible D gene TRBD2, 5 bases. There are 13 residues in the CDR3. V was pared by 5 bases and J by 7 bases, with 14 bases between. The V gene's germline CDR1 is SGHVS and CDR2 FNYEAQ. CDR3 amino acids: CASSQLPEGTQYF. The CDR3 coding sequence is TGTGCCAGCAGCCAACTCCCTGAGGGGACCCAGTACTTC.

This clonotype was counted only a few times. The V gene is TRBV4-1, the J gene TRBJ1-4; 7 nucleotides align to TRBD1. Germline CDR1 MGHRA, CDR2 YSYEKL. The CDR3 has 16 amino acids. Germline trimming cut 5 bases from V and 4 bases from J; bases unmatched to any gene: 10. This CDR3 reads CASSWAPGTDNEKLFF. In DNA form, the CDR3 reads TGCGCCAGCAGCTGGGCCCCAGGGACAGATAATGAAAAACTGTTTTTT.

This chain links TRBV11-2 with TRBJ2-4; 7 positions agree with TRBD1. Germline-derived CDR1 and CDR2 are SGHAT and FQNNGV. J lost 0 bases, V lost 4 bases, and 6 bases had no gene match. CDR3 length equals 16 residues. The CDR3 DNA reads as TGTGCCAGCAGCTCTGGTAGGGGGCAAGCCAAAAACATTCAGTACTTC. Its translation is CASSSGRGQAKNIQYF.

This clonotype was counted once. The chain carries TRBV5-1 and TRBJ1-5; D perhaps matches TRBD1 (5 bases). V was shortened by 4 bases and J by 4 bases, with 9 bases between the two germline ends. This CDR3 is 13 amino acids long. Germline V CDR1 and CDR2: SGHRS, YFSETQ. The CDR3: CASSRGVNQPQHF. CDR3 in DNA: TGCGCCAGCAGCAGGGGAGTAAATCAGCCCCAGCATTTT.

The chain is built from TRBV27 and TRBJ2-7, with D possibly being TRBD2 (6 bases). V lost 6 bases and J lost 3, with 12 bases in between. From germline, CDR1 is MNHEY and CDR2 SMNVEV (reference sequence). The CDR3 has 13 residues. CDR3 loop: CASRGTHHYEQYF. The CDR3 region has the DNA TGTGCCAGCAGGGGGACTCATCACTACGAGCAGTACTTC.

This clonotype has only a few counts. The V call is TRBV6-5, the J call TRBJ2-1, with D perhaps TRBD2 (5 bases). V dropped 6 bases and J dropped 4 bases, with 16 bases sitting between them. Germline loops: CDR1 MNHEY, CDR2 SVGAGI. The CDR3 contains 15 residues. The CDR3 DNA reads TGTGCCAGCAGGATCGGGGAGATCGAGTACAATGAGCAGTTCTTC. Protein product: CASRIGEIEYNEQFF.

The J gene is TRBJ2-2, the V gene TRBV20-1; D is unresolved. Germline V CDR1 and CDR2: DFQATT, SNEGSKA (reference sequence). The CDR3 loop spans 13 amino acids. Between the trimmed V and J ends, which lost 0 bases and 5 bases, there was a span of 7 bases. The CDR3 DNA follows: TGCAGTGCTAGAGATGGAAGTACCGGGGAGCTGTTTTTT. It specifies CSARDGSTGELFF.

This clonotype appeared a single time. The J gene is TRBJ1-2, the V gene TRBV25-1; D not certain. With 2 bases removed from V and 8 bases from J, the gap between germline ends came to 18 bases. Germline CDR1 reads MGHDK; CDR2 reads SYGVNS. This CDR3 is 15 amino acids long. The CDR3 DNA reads TGTGCCAGCAGTGAAAGTACCAGGCGAAGCGGGGGCTACACCTTC. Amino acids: CASSESTRRSGGYTF.

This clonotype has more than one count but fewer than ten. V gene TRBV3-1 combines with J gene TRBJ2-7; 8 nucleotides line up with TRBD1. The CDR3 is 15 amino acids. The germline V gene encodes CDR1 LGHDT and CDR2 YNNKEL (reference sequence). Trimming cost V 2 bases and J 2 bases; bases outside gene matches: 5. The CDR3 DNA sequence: TGTGCCAGCAGCCAACCGGGACAGGACCCCTACGAGCAGTACTTC. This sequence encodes CASSQPGQDPYEQYF.

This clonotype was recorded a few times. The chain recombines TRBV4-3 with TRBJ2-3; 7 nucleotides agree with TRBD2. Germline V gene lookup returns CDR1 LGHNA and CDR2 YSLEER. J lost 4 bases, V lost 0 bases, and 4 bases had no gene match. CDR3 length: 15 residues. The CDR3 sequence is CASSQDVGGADTQYF. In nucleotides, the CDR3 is TGCGCCAGCAGCCAAGATGTGGGAGGGGCAGATACGCAGTATTTT.

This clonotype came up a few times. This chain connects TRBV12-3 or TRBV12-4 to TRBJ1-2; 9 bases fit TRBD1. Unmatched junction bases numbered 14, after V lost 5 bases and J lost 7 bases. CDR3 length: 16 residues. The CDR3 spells CASSPNRQGGGGGYTF. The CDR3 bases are TGTGCCAGCAGTCCGAACCGACAGGGGGGAGGCGGTGGCTACACCTTC.

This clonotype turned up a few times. The CDR3 DNA sequence: TGCGCCAGCAGCGTGGGACAAAGGAATTCACCCCTCCACTTT. It specifies CASSVGQRNSPLHF. The rearrangement uses TRBV5-1 and TRBJ1-6; perhaps TRBD1 as D (6 bases). Germline V lookup: CDR1 SGHRS, CDR2 YFSETQ. This CDR3 spans 14 amino acids. V shed 4 bases and J shed 7 bases, with 12 bases lying between them.

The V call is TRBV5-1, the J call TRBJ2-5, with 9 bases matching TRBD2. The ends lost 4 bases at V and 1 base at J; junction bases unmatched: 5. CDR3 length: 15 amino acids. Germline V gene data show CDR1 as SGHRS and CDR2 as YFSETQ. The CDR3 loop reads CASSAPTSGQETQYF. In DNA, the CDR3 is TGCGCCAGCAGCGCCCCGACTAGCGGCCAAGAGACCCAGTACTTC.

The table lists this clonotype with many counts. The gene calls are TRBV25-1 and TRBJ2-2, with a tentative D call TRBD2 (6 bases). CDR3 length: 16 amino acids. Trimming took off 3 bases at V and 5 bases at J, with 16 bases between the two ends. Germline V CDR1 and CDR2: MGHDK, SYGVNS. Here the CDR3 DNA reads TGTGCCAGCAGTGAGATCGCGGAGGGGAGAACCGGGGAGCTGTTTTTT. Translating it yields CASSEIAEGRTGELFF.

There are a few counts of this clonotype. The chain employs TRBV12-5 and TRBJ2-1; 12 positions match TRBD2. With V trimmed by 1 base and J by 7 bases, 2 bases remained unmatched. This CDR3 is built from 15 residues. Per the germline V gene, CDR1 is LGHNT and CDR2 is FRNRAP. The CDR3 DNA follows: TGTGCTAGTGGTTTGGGACTAGCGGGAGAAAATGAGCAGTTCTTC. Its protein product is CASGLGLAGENEQFF.

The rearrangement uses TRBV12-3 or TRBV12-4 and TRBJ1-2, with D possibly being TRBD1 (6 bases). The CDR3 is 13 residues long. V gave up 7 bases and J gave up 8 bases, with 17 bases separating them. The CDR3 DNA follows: TGTGCCAGCACCCGCAACAGGGTTAACGGCTACACCTTC. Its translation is CASTRNRVNGYTF.